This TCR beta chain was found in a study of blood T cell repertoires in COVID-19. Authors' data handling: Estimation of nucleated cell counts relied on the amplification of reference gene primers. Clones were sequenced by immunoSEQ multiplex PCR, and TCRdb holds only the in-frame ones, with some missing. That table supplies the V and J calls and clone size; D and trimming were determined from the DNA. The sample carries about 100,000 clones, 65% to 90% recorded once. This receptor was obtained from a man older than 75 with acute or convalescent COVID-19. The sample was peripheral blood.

The CDR3 DNA reads TGTGCCAGCAGCTTAACTGGTCTAGCGGGAGGGCCGTCTAGCACAGATACGCAGTATTTT. It is translated as CASSLTGLAGGPSSTDTQYF. This rearrangement joins TRBV7-3 to TRBJ2-3, with 12 bases aligning to TRBD2. In germline, CDR1 is SGHTA, CDR2 FQGTGA. CDR3 length: 20 amino acids. Trimming cost V 0 bases and J 0 bases; bases outside gene matches: 10.